Each of the 26 T cell receptor beta chains below was sequenced from the same sample in a study of cytomegalovirus exposure and HLA in healthy donors. Amplification used 60 Vbeta primers and 13 Jbeta primers. Sequencing was performed with immunoSEQ multiplex PCR; in TCRdb, only in-frame clones are kept and a portion is missing. The sample gives 120,000 or so clones, about 80% of which show up once; around 1.6% is in the top ten. Sequencing input: PBMCs. The receptors were gathered from a woman younger than 30 in good health and CMV-seronegative.

This chain connects TRBV9 to TRBJ2-5; TRBD2 agrees at 7 bases. The germline V gene encodes CDR1 SGDLS and CDR2 YYNGEE. The junction had 7 bases not matched to a gene; V was cut back by 3 bases and J by 2 bases. The CDR3 length is 15 residues. The DNA of the CDR3 is TGTGCCAGCAGCGGATCGGGGGGAGGACAAGAGACCCAGTACTTC. Translated, it gives CASSGSGGGQETQYF.

To note about this clone: A read error may account for a junction end that differs from germline. This rearrangement joins TRBV9 to TRBJ2-2, with 8 bases aligning to TRBD1. This CDR3 contains 15 residues. From germline, CDR1 is SGDLS and CDR2 YYNGEE. CDR3 residues: CVSSKDRDYTGELFF. CDR3 coding DNA: TGTGTCAGCAGCAAGGACAGGGATTACACCGGGGAGCTGTTTTTT.

The chain couples TRBV6-6 to TRBJ1-6, with 8 bases that match TRBD1. Germline CDR1 MNHNY, CDR2 SVGAGI (reference sequence). J gave up 14 bases and V 2 bases, and 11 bases lay outside the gene matches. This CDR3 spans 15 amino acids. CDR3 coding DNA: TGTGCCAGCAGTTACGGACAGGGCCGTGCTGTGGCCCTCCACTTT. Amino acids: CASSYGQGRAVALHF.

V gene TRBV7-9 combines with J gene TRBJ1-2, with TRBD1 as a possible D gene (5 bases). Germline lookup yields CDR1 SEHNR and CDR2 FQNEAQ (reference sequence). The CDR3 is made up of 13 amino acids. V lost 3 bases and J 2 bases, leaving 7 bases between the germline ends. The CDR3 loop is CASSFDSNYGYTF. The CDR3 DNA is TGTGCCAGCAGCTTTGACAGCAACTATGGCTACACCTTC.

This clone was recorded a few times. This chain links TRBV5-1 with TRBJ1-2, with D unresolved. The CDR3 runs 10 residues. The V gene's germline CDR1 is SGHRS and CDR2 YFSETQ. V was clipped by 5 bases and J by 14 bases, with 13 bases between them. CDR3 residues: CASRAGKRTF. For the CDR3, the DNA is TGCGCCAGCAGGGCCGGGAAGAGGACCTTC.

CDR3 amino acids: CASTGTANPGANVLTF. Here the CDR3 DNA reads TGTGCCAGCACCGGGACAGCGAACCCTGGGGCCAACGTCCTGACTTTC. The V call is TRBV9, the J call TRBJ2-6, with 7 nucleotides matching TRBD1. Germline values: CDR1 SGDLS, CDR2 YYNGEE. The CDR3 is 16 residues long. The V and J ends lost 6 bases and 2 bases, in that order; junction bases with no gene match: 8. Variable domain in full (rest from reference TRBV9 and TRBJ2-6): DSGVTQTPKHLITATGQRVTLRCSPRSGDLSVYWYQQSLDQGLQFLIQYYNGEERAKGNILERFSAQQFPDLHSELNLSSLELGDSALYFCASTGTANPGANVLTFGAGSRLTVL.

V gene TRBV7-2 combines with J gene TRBJ1-2; TRBD1 matches at 7 bases. This CDR3 contains 14 residues. CDR1 is SGHTA, CDR2 FQGNSA, per germline. The ends lost 2 bases at V and 5 bases at J; junction bases unmatched: 5. DNA of the CDR3: TGTGCCAGCAGCTTACCCGGGACAGTTTATGGCTACACCTTC. Translating gives CASSLPGTVYGYTF.

Only a few counts were recorded for this clone. The chain carries TRBV28 and TRBJ1-5, with D unresolved. This CDR3 spans 13 amino acids. The germline CDR1 and CDR2 sequences are MDHEN and SYDVKM. Trimming cost V 10 bases and J 7 bases, with 17 bases left between them. The CDR3 loop is CAIRRRENQPQHF. DNA of the CDR3: TGTGCCATCCGCCGGCGGGAAAACCAGCCCCAGCATTTT. Using reference TRBV28 and TRBJ1-5 for the parts outside the CDR3, the full variable domain is DVKVTQSSRYLVKRTGEKVFLECVQDMDHENMFWYRQDPGLGLRLIYFSYDVKMKEKGDIPEGYSVSREKKERFSLILESASTNQTSMYLCAIRRRENQPQHFGDGTRLSIL.

CDR3 nucleotide sequence: TGTGCCAGCAGCTATACCCGGGACTCGAGTTCTGCTTTCTTT. This gives the protein CASSYTRDSSSAFF. The chain carries TRBV7-2 and TRBJ1-1; TRBD1 is a possible D gene (5 bases). This CDR3 contains 14 residues. V dropped 4 bases and J dropped 11 bases, with 20 bases sitting between them. The germline CDR1 and CDR2 sequences are SGHTA and FQGNSA.

The V call is TRBV12-5, the J call TRBJ1-1; D is perhaps TRBD1 (5 bases). V shed 11 bases and J shed 4 bases, with 17 bases lying between them. CDR3 length: 13 residues. Per germline, CDR1 LGHNT and CDR2 FRNRAP. DNA for the CDR3: TGTGCTTCCCGTTGGGGGGGAACCACTGAAGCTTTCTTT. As protein: CASRWGGTTEAFF.

For the CDR3, the DNA is TGCGCCAGCAGCCAAGATTGGGGGGACCCCAATCAGCCCCAGCATTTT. Its protein is CASSQDWGDPNQPQHF. The chain recombines TRBV4-1 with TRBJ1-5; TRBD1 might be the D (5 bases). Germline CDR1 and CDR2: MGHRA and YSYEKL. The V end was cut by 0 bases, the J end by 3 bases, with 12 bases between. The CDR3 loop spans 16 amino acids.

In this sample, this clone turned up once. The genes are TRBV27 and TRBJ2-5; 7 nucleotides line up with TRBD1. CDR3 size: 14 residues. Germline V lookup: CDR1 MNHEY, CDR2 SMNVEV (reference sequence). Trimming cost V 8 bases and J 5 bases; bases outside gene matches: 11. The CDR3 here is CASSLGQTGETQYF. CDR3 sequence (DNA): TGTGCCAGCTCCTTGGGACAGACCGGGGAGACCCAGTACTTC.

This sequence joins TRBV6-6 and TRBJ2-7; TRBD2 might be the D (5 bases). This CDR3 spans 11 amino acids. Germline V gives CDR1 MNHNY, CDR2 SVGAGI (reference sequence). V was trimmed by 6 bases and J by 11 bases, leaving 14 bases between them. CDR3 in DNA: TGTGCCAGCAGCCCCGGGGAAGTGGAGTACTTC. Translating it yields CASSPGEVEYF.

The genes are TRBV5-1 and TRBJ2-3; a possible D gene is TRBD1 (5 bases). Deletions cut 4 bases from V and 6 bases from J, with 12 bases between. Germline V gives CDR1 SGHRS, CDR2 YFSETQ. CDR3 length equals 13 residues. This chain's CDR3 is CASSEDIYDTQYF. CDR3 nucleotides: TGCGCCAGCAGCGAGGACATTTATGATACGCAGTATTTT.

This clone came up a few times. CDR3 coding DNA: TGTGCCAGCAGCTCCCCGAGCGGAGCCACTGAAGCTTTCTTT. Translating gives CASSSPSGATEAFF. The genes are TRBV6-1 and TRBJ1-1; D is unclear. CDR3 length: 14 amino acids. Per germline, CDR1 MNHNS and CDR2 SASEGT. V lost 6 bases and J 4 bases, leaving 15 bases between the germline ends.

This chain joins TRBV7-3 and TRBJ2-5; D uncertain. Germline CDR1 reads SGHTA; CDR2 reads FQGTGA. The CDR3 sequence is 13 residues long. V gave up 0 bases and J gave up 1 base, with 3 bases separating them. The CDR3, as DNA: TGTGCCAGCAGCTTAACTCTCCAAGAGACCCAGTACTTC. This codes for CASSLTLQETQYF.

In its sample, this clone was seen once. At one end the junction does not follow the germline gene, possibly because of a read error. The rearrangement links TRBV14 to TRBJ2-3; 10 bases align to TRBD2. The CDR3 has 18 amino acids. Germline loops: CDR1 SGHDN, CDR2 FVKESK. This CDR3 is CASSQEGRLAGVTGTQYF. The CDR3 bases are TGTGCCAGCAGCCAAGAAGGGAGGCTAGCGGGAGTTACAGGTACGCAGTATTTT.

The rearrangement uses TRBV5-1 and TRBJ1-1; 8 nucleotides line up with TRBD1. Trimming at V came to 7 bases and at J to 5 bases, leaving 16 bases not matched to a gene. The CDR3 is made up of 16 amino acids. The V gene's germline CDR1 is SGHRS and CDR2 YFSETQ. The CDR3 region has the DNA TGCGCCAGCGTCTCGGACGTGATACAGGGGGGGACTGAAGCTTTCTTT. Encoded protein: CASVSDVIQGGTEAFF.

The chain employs TRBV4-1 and TRBJ2-2, with 8 bases fitting TRBD2. Per germline, CDR1 MGHRA and CDR2 YSYEKL. This CDR3 region has 16 residues. With V trimmed by 4 bases and J by 3 bases, 7 bases remained unmatched. CDR3 loop: CASSPASGSDTGELFF. The CDR3 DNA reads as TGCGCCAGCAGCCCCGCGAGCGGGAGTGACACCGGGGAGCTGTTTTTT.

The chain recombines TRBV5-4 with TRBJ2-5; maybe TRBD2 (7 bases). Germline V CDR1 and CDR2: SGHNT, YYREEE (reference sequence). The V end was cut by 6 bases, the J end by 3 bases, with 21 bases between. CDR3 length: 16 residues. The CDR3 region is CASTAGGGGYKETQYF. CDR3 sequence (DNA): TGTGCCAGCACCGCCGGGGGAGGGGGTTATAAAGAGACCCAGTACTTC.

This chain uses TRBV6-5 with TRBJ1-2; possible D gene TRBD1, 5 bases. This CDR3 has 12 amino acids. The V and J ends lost 8 bases and 6 bases respectively, with 13 bases between them. CDR1 and CDR2 from the germline V gene are MNHEY and SVGAGI. The DNA for the CDR3 is TGTGCCAGCGCGGGGGTGGGCCATGGCTACACCTTC. Translation gives CASAGVGHGYTF.

The chain carries TRBV27 and TRBJ1-2; D gene ambiguous. V lost 2 bases to trimming and J lost 0 bases, with 10 bases between them. The CDR3 runs 15 residues. Germline values: CDR1 MNHEY, CDR2 SMNVEV (reference sequence). In nucleotides, the CDR3 is TGTGCCAGCAGTTTAAAAGCATTAGCTAACTATGGCTACACCTTC. This gives the protein CASSLKALANYGYTF.

The rearrangement links TRBV20-1 to TRBJ1-1; no clear D gene. V lost 5 bases and J 6 bases, leaving 7 bases between the germline ends. CDR1 and CDR2 from the germline V gene are DFQATT and SNEGSKA (reference sequence). The CDR3 extends over 10 amino acids. CDR3 coding DNA: TGCAGTGCTCAGAAAGCTGAAGCTTTCTTT. Its protein is CSAQKAEAFF.

This sequence joins TRBV13 and TRBJ2-2, with D hard to call. The CDR3 spans 15 residues. V was trimmed by 7 bases and J by 0 bases, leaving 12 bases between them. Germline assignment: CDR1 PRHDT and CDR2 FYEKMQ (reference sequence). This CDR3 is CASTFLLTNTGELFF. As DNA, the CDR3 is TGTGCCAGCACCTTCCTATTAACGAACACCGGGGAGCTGTTTTTT.

J is TRBJ1-2 and V is TRBV18; perhaps TRBD1 as D (5 bases). The CDR3 is made up of 15 amino acids. Germline values: CDR1 KGHSH, CDR2 LQKENI. The V gene lost 3 bases and the J gene lost 5 bases, with 16 bases spanning the gap. The CDR3 loop is CASSPAVSGGYGYTF. In nucleotides, the CDR3 is TGTGCCAGCTCACCGGCGGTTAGCGGGGGTTATGGCTACACCTTC.

The genes are TRBV19 and TRBJ1-5; TRBD1 matches at 7 bases. Germline V gene data show CDR1 as LNHDA and CDR2 as SQIVND (reference sequence). The CDR3 totals 13 residues. J gave up 7 bases and V 7 bases, and 7 bases lay outside the gene matches. The chain's CDR3 is CASNTGVGQPQHF. The CDR3 coding sequence is TGTGCCAGTAATACAGGGGTGGGCCAGCCCCAGCATTTT.